This T cell receptor beta chain was identified in a study of cytomegalovirus exposure and HLA in healthy donors. General study findings and limits: The majority of CMV-associated TCR beta chains were reported as apparently HLA-restricted in a later analysis. Association of 17,000 or so TCR beta sequences with HLA alleles was found at 0.05 false discovery rate in a later analysis.

A word on this clone: Antigen specificity is unknown.

The PCR used 60 Vbeta and 13 Jbeta primers. Libraries were prepared by immunoSEQ multiplex PCR; TCRdb keeps only in-frame clonotypes and omits some of them. This repertoire includes under 200,000 clones. V dropped 0 bases and J dropped 14 bases, with 19 bases sitting between them. The CDR3 is 14 amino acids. The germline CDR1 and CDR2 sequences are SGHDN and FVKESK. The chain joins TRBV14 to TRBJ1-2, with D hard to call. The clonotype comes from a young man in good health and CMV-seronegative. Material: PBMCs. Here the CDR3 reads CASSQEQSRLGGTF. Written as DNA, the CDR3 is TGTGCCAGCAGCCAAGAACAGTCCAGGCTCGGCGGGACCTTC.